The present entry profiles one TCR beta chain with its context. In this sample, this clonotype turned up many times. It has no known antigen specificity. It has no much larger one-base neighbor in the sample; base qualities were not kept. The sample is drawn from a study of T-cell reconstitution after alpha-beta-depleted transplantation in children (dated by TCRdb to 2016 to 2017). In the study overall: Using TCR repertoire profiling, the study quantitatively followed how T-cell immune reconstitution unfolded in children after TCRalphabeta/CD19-depleted allogeneic hematopoietic cell transplantation. The full study reports these points: Apparently early alphabetaT-cell count recovery about two months after transplant reportedly relied on only several hundred rapidly expanded clones derived from non-depleted graft cells. Over the following months the frequencies of hyperexpanded clones went down, and after one year T-cell counts and TCRbeta diversity were mostly credited to newly produced T cells. In some patients, high TCRbeta diversity at day 60 was attributed to recipient T cells and intrathymic progenitors that had survived conditioning.

What the treatment or condition label conveys for this sample: allogeneic hematopoietic cell transplantation with graft depleted of TCRalphabeta T cells and CD19 B cells. The children who served as transplant recipients had been given grafts of TCRalphabeta/CD19-depleted allogeneic hematopoietic cells. Measured from the cysteine to the phenylalanine, the CDR3 is 13 residues long. Of the read, only the CDR3 DNA is kept; its 39 bases are in frame from base 1. CDR1 and CDR2 are drawn from the germline V gene: MDHEN, SYDVKM. Trimming at the junction amounts to 2 bases on V and 4 bases on J, and the germline ends lie 8 bases apart. The library was prepared using PCR. TCRdb shows the sequencer as Illumina HiSeq 2500. TCR libraries were prepared with molecular barcoding, using unique molecular identifiers to normalize TCRbeta repertoire quantification. TCRdb trimmed the raw reads at Q25, called clones with MiXCR and kept productive beta chains. Identical CDR3 protein sequences are pooled into one entry, listed with their most common genes and DNA. The table for this sample lists about 29,000 distinct CDR3 sequences; under 7% of them were counted only once. The ten largest clones take up roughly 7% of the sample.

The receptor's source is a male patient between 10 and 17 years old who had a stem cell transplant for acute myeloid leukemia, so the T cells may come from the graft donor. The chain is assembled from TRBV28 and TRBJ1-2, with a weak D call of TRBD1 (5 bases match). The sequencing here drew on PBMCs, mostly from graft donor cells, taken 180 days after TCRalphabeta/CD19-depleted stem cell transplant. The CDR3 protein: CASSLGAVYGYTF. At the DNA level, the sequence is TGTGCCAGCAGTTTAGGGGCAGTCTATGGCTACACCTTC.